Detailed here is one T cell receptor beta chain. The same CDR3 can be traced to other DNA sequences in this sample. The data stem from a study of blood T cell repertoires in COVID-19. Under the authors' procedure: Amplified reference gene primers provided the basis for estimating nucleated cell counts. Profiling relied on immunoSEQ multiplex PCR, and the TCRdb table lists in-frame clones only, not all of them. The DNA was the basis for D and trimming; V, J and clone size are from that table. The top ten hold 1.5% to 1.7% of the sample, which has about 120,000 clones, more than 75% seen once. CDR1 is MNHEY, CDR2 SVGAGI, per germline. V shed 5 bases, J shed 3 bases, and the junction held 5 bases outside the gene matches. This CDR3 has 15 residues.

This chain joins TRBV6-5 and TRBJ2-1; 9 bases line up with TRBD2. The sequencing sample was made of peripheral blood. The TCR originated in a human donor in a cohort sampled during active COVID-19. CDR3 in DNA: TGTGCCAGCAGTCTGGGACTAGCCGGCTACAATGAGCAGTTCTTC. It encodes CASSLGLAGYNEQFF.